This T cell receptor beta chain was profiled in a study of breast tumors, draining lymph nodes, adjacent tissues (TCRdb year 2016). Some background on the complete study: In breast cancer patients, the study compared the TCR beta repertoires of tumor, adjacent nontumor tissue and axillary lymph nodes. The study aimed to assess the relationships and possible T-cell exchange between tumor, surrounding tissue and draining lymph node repertoires in human breast cancer. Study-wide conclusions, independent of this receptor: Tumor T-cell repertoires showed less diversity than lymph node repertoires and more diversity than nontumor tissue repertoires, and tumor T-cell repertoires showed preferential V and J gene usage. The data were considered consistent with the idea that most tumor T cells come from the lymph node and then expand in tumor tissue. The conclusion that tumor T cells originate in lymph nodes was presented as consistent with a hypothesis rather than as directly demonstrated. In luminal-like breast cancer, tumor and nontumor tissue repertoires resembled each other significantly more than in basal-like breast cancer.

The lymph node samples were taken from the axillary draining lymph nodes of breast cancer patients. This clonotype was counted ten times or more. The specificity of this receptor is unknown. One base away there is no much larger clone; base qualities are not given. Sequencing relied on an Illumina HiSeq 2000. Multiplex PCR amplification was used to build the TCR beta chain libraries. High-throughput sequencing was used to analyze the amplified TCR beta chain products. TCRdb redid the processing of the public reads, applying fastp at Q25 and MiXCR, and retained in-frame beta chains. Every CDR3 protein is listed once, alongside the most common genes and DNA of its rows. The sample has roughly 260,000 distinct CDR3 sequences on record, roughly 31% of them singletons. About 1.2% of the sample lies in the top ten. V gives up 3 bases and J gives up 1 base, and the segment between their germline ends measures 9 bases. Measured from the cysteine to the phenylalanine, the CDR3 is 14 residues long. Only the CDR3 portion is preserved as DNA: 42 bases, with reading frame beginning at the first base.

The V and J genes are TRBV12-3 or TRBV12-4 and TRBJ2-5, with a tentative D gene TRBD1 over 5 matching bases. The sample comprised axillary lymph node tissue. The sequence came from a female donor with breast cancer. Some clones in this sample may be carry-over from other donors' samples. The sequenced DNA: TGTGCCAGCAGTTTGAGGACACCCCAAGAGACCCAGTACTTC. This is translated as CASSLRTPQETQYF.